The subject of this entry is one T cell receptor (beta chain). Clones were read by immunoSEQ multiplex PCR, and TCRdb kept only the in-frame ones, dropping some. The repertoire consists of about 150,000 clones, with 85% occurring once and the leading ten covering 6.2%. This CDR3 contains 13 residues. Looked up from germline, CDR1 is MNHEY and CDR2 is SMNVEV (reference sequence). The V and J ends lost 4 bases and 8 bases respectively, with 14 bases between them. This specimen comes from a study of blood T cell repertoires in COVID-19. Whole-study context: Sample material is recorded as cDNA or gDNA derived from T cells, B-cell-depleted T cells, or PBMCs.

Participants came from around 25 US areas, aged about 18 to 89 years. Recovered status applied to Cohort 3 donors who had two consecutive negative PCRs. It also applied to those with clearance or with symptom resolution. The chain links TRBV27 to TRBJ1-1; tentatively, D is TRBD1 (6 bases). The sequenced material came from PBMCs or T cells enriched from blood (not recorded which). This clonotype was obtained from a woman between 35 and 50 years old who had recovered from COVID-19. The CDR3 protein is CASSWDTRTEAFF. The CDR3 DNA sequence: TGTGCCAGCAGTTGGGACACACGAACCGAAGCTTTCTTT.